The 24 T cell receptor beta chains below all came from one sample that was sequenced in a study of T and B cells in COVID-19 patients. BIOMED2 TRB-A/B primer pools were used in multiplex TRB PCR. Each CDR3 protein gets one entry after TCRdb re-called the multiplex PCR reads with MiXCR. The sample has around 6,700 distinct CDR3 sequences, approximately 24% seen once. Each TRB amplification used about 250-550 ng of genomic DNA from blood. Sequenced sample: blood. These receptor sequences come from a human donor with active COVID-19.

The CDR3 protein is CASSTRTGYGYTF. The CDR3 DNA is TGTGCCAGTAGTACACGGACTGGCTATGGCTACACCTTC. The V and J genes are TRBV19 and TRBJ1-2, with D hard to call. This CDR3 is built from 13 residues. Germline CDR1 and CDR2: LNHDA and SQIVND (reference sequence). With 4 bases removed from V and 4 bases from J, the gap between germline ends came to 10 bases.

V is TRBV6-5 and J is TRBJ2-1; 8 bases are shared with TRBD2. V shed 6 bases, J shed 8 bases, and the junction held 6 bases outside the gene matches. This CDR3 has 13 residues. Germline CDR1 reads MNHEY; CDR2 reads SVGAGI. In nucleotides, the CDR3 is TGTGCCAGCAGCCGACTAGCGTTCGATGAGCAGTTCTTC. This encodes CASSRLAFDEQFF.

In its sample, this clonotype ranks as medium-sized. The V and J genes are TRBV6-5 and TRBJ2-7, with D tentatively TRBD1 (8 bases). V was trimmed by 2 bases and J by 5 bases, leaving 13 bases between them. The CDR3 length is 14 residues. In germline, CDR1 is MNHEY, CDR2 SVGAGI. CDR3 protein: CASSYDTGGDEQYF. The CDR3 DNA reads as TGTGCCAGCAGTTACGATACAGGGGGGGACGAGCAGTACTTC.

This chain joins TRBV5-6 and TRBJ1-2; 7 bases are a match to TRBD1. The germline CDR1 and CDR2 sequences are SGHDT and YYEEEE. V lost 5 bases and J lost 5; bases outside the gene matches: 12. This CDR3 has 15 amino acids. The DNA of the CDR3 is TGTGCCAGCAGAAACTCACCGGGACAGACTTATGGCTACACCTTC. It yields the protein CASRNSPGQTYGYTF. Using reference TRBV5-6 and TRBJ1-2 for the parts outside the CDR3, the full variable domain is DAGVTQSPTHLIKTRGQQVTLRCSPKSGHDTVSWYQQALGQGPQFIFQYYEEEERQRGNFPDRFSGHQFPNYSSELNVNALLLGDSALYLCASRNSPGQTYGYTFGSGTRLTVV.

The rearrangement joins TRBV12-3 or TRBV12-4 to TRBJ2-3, with D possibly called TRBD1 or TRBD2 (6 bases each). Trimming took off 10 bases at V and 3 bases at J, with 20 bases between the two ends. The CDR3 extends over 15 amino acids. CDR3 sequence reads: CAIQLSGAWTDTQYF. CDR3 bases: TGTGCCATCCAATTGTCGGGGGCCTGGACAGATACGCAGTATTTT.

The V gene is TRBV28, the J gene TRBJ2-1; 10 positions match TRBD1. CDR1 MDHEN and CDR2 SYDVKM come from the germline V gene. With V trimmed by 5 bases and J by 1 base, 11 bases remained unmatched. This CDR3 has 18 residues. DNA for the CDR3: TGTGCCAGCAGTACCCCAACGGGGGGACAGGGGTCCTACAATGAGCAGTTCTTC. Translation: CASSTPTGGQGSYNEQFF.

V is TRBV5-1 and J is TRBJ2-2; D might be TRBD1 (5 bases). Germline CDR1 and CDR2: SGHRS and YFSETQ. The CDR3 is 15 amino acids. With 0 bases removed from V and 2 bases from J, the gap between germline ends came to 8 bases. CDR3 DNA sequence: TGCGCCAGCAGCTTGGAACAGGCTAACACCGGGGAGCTGTTTTTT. Amino acid sequence: CASSLEQANTGELFF.

This clonotype was picked up a small number of times. The chain couples TRBV27 to TRBJ1-4, with a possible D match to TRBD1 (5 bases). The V and J ends lost 0 bases and 3 bases respectively, with 20 bases between them. Germline V gene data show CDR1 as MNHEY and CDR2 as SMNVEV (reference sequence). This CDR3 is 19 amino acids long. CDR3 sequence: CASSLSADSLLDPNEKLFF. Written as DNA, the CDR3 is TGTGCCAGCAGTTTATCTGCCGACAGCTTGCTTGACCCTAATGAAAAACTGTTTTTT.

The chain has TRBV7-2 and TRBJ1-5; D gene unclear. The CDR3 is made up of 15 amino acids. The germline CDR1 and CDR2 sequences are SGHTA and FQGNSA. V dropped 5 bases and J dropped 5 bases, with 16 bases sitting between them. CDR3 protein: CASSRTGRGDQPQHF. Written as DNA, the CDR3 is TGTGCCAGCAGCCGGACCGGGCGCGGGGATCAGCCCCAGCATTTT.

On this clonotype itself: This clone may be a read error of a much larger clone one base away. V and J are TRBV6-1 and TRBJ2-2; TRBD2 is a possible D gene (5 bases). The germline V gene has CDR1 MNHNS and CDR2 SASEGT. CDR3 size: 13 residues. The CDR3: CASRNGNSGELFF. The CDR3 coding sequence is TGTGCCAGCAGGAACGGGAACTCCGGGGAGCTGTTTTTT.

The chain recombines TRBV11-2 with TRBJ2-1, with TRBD1 matching 7 bases. The CDR3 is 15 amino acids. Per the germline V gene, CDR1 is SGHAT and CDR2 is FQNNGV. The V and J ends lost 5 bases and 10 bases, in that order; junction bases with no gene match: 14. DNA of the CDR3: TGTGCCAGCAGCCCCCATTGGGACAGAATGGTCGAGCAGTTCTTC. As protein: CASSPHWDRMVEQFF.

By share of the sample, this clonotype is medium-sized. The chain combines TRBV11-1 with TRBJ2-4, with 7 nucleotides matching TRBD2. V was clipped by 8 bases and J by 1 base; unmatched bases: 5. Looked up from germline, CDR1 is SGHAT and CDR2 is FQDESV (reference sequence). The CDR3 runs 14 residues. CDR3 region: CASSVGGAKNIQYF. DNA for the CDR3: TGTGCCAGCTCCGTGGGGGGGGCCAAAAACATTCAGTACTTC.

In this sample, this clonotype turned up a few times. This chain connects TRBV7-2 to TRBJ2-1, with 11 bases that match TRBD2. V shed 5 bases, J shed 5 bases, and the junction held 2 bases outside the gene matches. The CDR3 length is 14 residues. Germline CDR1 is SGHTA and CDR2 is FQGNSA. The CDR3 DNA follows: TGTGCCAGCAGCCTGGGACTAGCGGACAATGAGCAGTTCTTC. This gives the protein CASSLGLADNEQFF.

By share, this clonotype ranks as medium-sized. The chain recombines TRBV18 with TRBJ2-7; D call uncertain. This CDR3 has 15 residues. Trimming shortened V by 2 bases and J by 4 bases, and 15 bases separated the two germline ends. Germline V lookup: CDR1 KGHSH, CDR2 LQKENI. As DNA, the CDR3 is TGTGCCAGCTCACCAATCTCAGCCCATCGTTACGAGCAGTACTTC. It specifies CASSPISAHRYEQYF.

The V and J genes are TRBV5-3 and TRBJ1-5; TRBD1 aligns across 8 bases. TRBV5-3 is labeled an ORF, and its function is uncertain. This CDR3 has 19 residues. V lost 0 bases and J lost 5; bases outside the gene matches: 16. The DNA of the CDR3 is TGTGCCAGAAGCTTGGGCAAGCCCGCGACAGGGGAGGGGGATCAGCCCCAGCATTTT. It encodes CARSLGKPATGEGDQPQHF.

The rearrangement links TRBV5-1 to TRBJ2-5; D gene uncertain. V lost 2 bases to trimming and J lost 2 bases, with 10 bases between them. CDR1 and CDR2 (germline): SGHRS, YFSETQ. The CDR3 contains 14 residues. The chain's CDR3 is CASSFTWGQETQYF. The CDR3 region has the DNA TGCGCCAGCAGCTTTACCTGGGGACAAGAGACCCAGTACTTC.

The V call is TRBV28, the J call TRBJ2-3; unclear D gene. The V gene's germline CDR1 is MDHEN and CDR2 SYDVKM. The V end lost 8 bases, the J end lost 1 base, and 13 bases lay between the germline ends. This CDR3 spans 14 amino acids. The CDR3 sequence is CASEYPGRTDTQYF. The CDR3 DNA reads TGTGCCAGCGAGTATCCCGGTCGCACAGATACGCAGTATTTT. Full variable domain (missing parts from reference TRBV28 and TRBJ2-3): DVKVTQSSRYLVKRTGEKVFLECVQDMDHENMFWYRQDPGLGLRLIYFSYDVKMKEKGDIPEGYSVSREKKERFSLILESASTNQTSMYLCASEYPGRTDTQYFGPGTRLTVL.

This clonotype is classed as medium-sized (0.01 to 0.1%). The chain recombines TRBV6-1 with TRBJ2-3; maybe TRBD2 (5 bases). The CDR3 loop spans 14 amino acids. V was clipped by 6 bases and J by 2 bases, with 12 bases between them. Per the germline V gene, CDR1 is MNHNS and CDR2 is SASEGT. CDR3 sequence reads: CASRKLEPTDTQYF. CDR3 bases: TGTGCCAGCAGGAAACTAGAACCCACAGATACGCAGTATTTT.

This clonotype was seen only a few times. The genes are TRBV7-9 and TRBJ1-1; tentative D call: TRBD1 (6 bases). The CDR3 loop spans 15 amino acids. Trimming removed 4 bases from V and 0 bases from J, with 12 bases in between. In germline, CDR1 is SEHNR, CDR2 FQNEAQ (reference sequence). CDR3: CASSSPRTVNTEAFF. For the CDR3, the DNA is TGTGCCAGCAGCTCCCCCAGGACAGTGAACACTGAAGCTTTCTTT.

Sample share makes this clonotype medium-sized (0.01 to 0.1%). The chain combines TRBV7-9 with TRBJ2-2; D is unclear. The CDR3 runs 15 residues. In germline, CDR1 is SEHNR, CDR2 FQNEAQ (reference sequence). V was clipped by 1 base and J by 3 bases, with 9 bases between them. As DNA, the CDR3 is TGTGCCAGCAGCTTAGACTACGGAGACACCGGGGAGCTGTTTTTT. Amino acid sequence: CASSLDYGDTGELFF.

This clonotype was detected only a few times. This chain links TRBV5-4 with TRBJ1-1; D call uncertain. The V gene lost 2 bases and the J gene lost 1 base, with 9 bases spanning the gap. The length of the CDR3 is 14 residues. CDR1 is SGHNT, CDR2 YYREEE, per germline (reference sequence). The CDR3 region has the DNA TGTGCCAGCAGCTTAAAACAGAGGAACACTGAAGCTTTCTTT. This encodes CASSLKQRNTEAFF.

The chain is built from TRBV24-1 and TRBJ2-7, with D possibly being TRBD1 (6 bases). The CDR3 has 16 amino acids. Trimming took off 2 bases at V and 7 bases at J, with 20 bases between the two ends. Germline loops: CDR1 KGHDR, CDR2 SFDVKD. DNA of the CDR3: TGTGCCACCAGTGATTCGACCAGGGGTCCCCTCGAGGAGCAGTACTTC. Translation: CATSDSTRGPLEEQYF.

The chain recombines TRBV20-1 with TRBJ2-3, with TRBD2 matching 11 bases. CDR1 and CDR2 from the germline V gene are DFQATT and SNEGSKA (reference sequence). There are 15 residues in the CDR3. The V gene end was trimmed by 6 bases and the J gene end by 6 bases; junction bases not matched to a gene: 11. The DNA for the CDR3 is TGCAGTGCCAGAAACGTAGCGGGAGGGCCCGATACGCAGTATTTT. Encoded protein: CSARNVAGGPDTQYF.

Ten or more counts support this clonotype. The gene calls are TRBV6-2 or TRBV6-3 and TRBJ2-7; 12 positions match TRBD2. Losses at the gene ends were 7 bases for V and 5 bases for J; bases not matched to a gene: 6. The V gene's germline CDR1 is MNHEY and CDR2 SVGEGT. The CDR3 is 14 residues long. The CDR3: CASKKRTSGNEQYF. In nucleotides, the CDR3 is TGTGCCAGCAAAAAACGGACTAGCGGGAACGAGCAGTACTTC.